These T cell receptor beta chains were read from a single sample in a study of cytomegalovirus exposure and HLA in healthy donors. Measured with immunoSEQ multiplex PCR; TCRdb has only the in-frame clones, and not every one. The repertoire holds roughly 120,000 clones, with 82% as singletons. The sequenced material came from PBMCs. The origin of the receptors is a male donor in good health and CMV-seropositive. Each CDR3 is given with its conserved first and last residue. Each record gives: J gene, clone size, D gene, V gene, CDR3 DNA, CDR3 protein. A D gene is named only where the DNA matches it firmly. The size entry is marked missing in some rows and otherwise reads once, few, many or a size class.

TRBJ1-5	-	-	TRBV7-9	TGTGCCAGCAGCTTACAAGGGACATATCAGCCCCAGCATTTT	CASSLQGTYQPQHF
TRBJ1-1	-	-	TRBV29-1	TGCAGCGTTGGAAGGGGTGCTTTCTTT	CSVGRGAFF
TRBJ2-5	-	-	TRBV5-4	TGTGCCAGCAGCGAGGGAACAGGGCGATCGGAGACCCAGTACTTC	CASSEGTGRSETQYF
TRBJ2-2	-	-	TRBV19	TGTGCCAGTAATTCGGGGGATGTCGGGGAGCTGTTTTTT	CASNSGDVGELFF
TRBJ2-1	-	TRBD2	TRBV9	TGTGCCAGCAGCGTTAGCGGGAGATCGGGAAATGAGCAGTTCTTC	CASSVSGRSGNEQFF
TRBJ2-5	-	-	TRBV28	TGTGCCAGCAGTTCAGCAGGGGGGATGGAGACCCAGTACTTC	CASSSAGGMETQYF
TRBJ2-7	-	TRBD2	TRBV30	TGTGCCTTTTACCCCCGGGGGGTAGACGAGCAGTACTTC	CAFYPRGVDEQYF
TRBJ2-2	-	-	TRBV9	TGTGCCAGCAGCGAGGTACAGGCCACCGGGGAGCTGTTTTTT	CASSEVQATGELFF
TRBJ1-2	-	-	TRBV4-3	TGCGCCAGCAGCCAGAGGTCGGGCAGGGGCCCCTATGGCTACACCTTC	CASSQRSGRGPYGYTF
TRBJ2-3	-	TRBD2	TRBV10-3	TGTGCCATCAGTGACTCTAGCGGGAGGGGGCCGTACACAGATACGCAGTATTTT	CAISDSSGRGPYTDTQYF
TRBJ1-1	-	TRBD1	TRBV28	TGTGCCAGCAGTTTATTCTTAGACAGGGACACTGAAGCTTTCTTT	CASSLFLDRDTEAFF
TRBJ2-5	-	TRBD2	TRBV25-1	TGTGCCAGCAGTGATGGGACTAGCGGGATCACTCAAGAGACCCAGTACTTC	CASSDGTSGITQETQYF
TRBJ2-6	-	TRBD2	TRBV7-8	TGTGCCAGCAGTCCAGTAGCGGGAACTTTTTTTGGGGCCAACGTCCTGACTTTC	CASSPVAGTFFGANVLTF
TRBJ2-1	-	TRBD1	TRBV11-2	TGTGCCAGCAGCTCCCACGTCGGGACAGGGTTAAACAGTGAGCAGTTCTTC	CASSSHVGTGLNSEQFF
TRBJ2-7	-	-	TRBV7-3	TGTGCCAGCAGCTTAACAGGGGGACCCTCCTACGAGCAGTACTTC	CASSLTGGPSYEQYF
TRBJ2-1	-	-	TRBV4-3	TGCGCCAGCAGCCAATGGTCTAGAGCGGACGTCTCCTACAATGAGCAGTTCTTC	CASSQWSRADVSYNEQFF
TRBJ1-1	few	-	TRBV10-1	TGCGCCAGTCCCAGACAGTCGAACACTGAAGCTTTCTTT	CASPRQSNTEAFF
TRBJ2-3	-	TRBD2	TRBV27	TGTGCCAGCAGTCTTATAGCGGGAGGCACAGATACGCAGTATTTT	CASSLIAGGTDTQYF
TRBJ2-7	-	TRBD1	TRBV7-3	TGTGCCAGCAGCTTGGACAGGGGGCACGAGCAGTACTTC	CASSLDRGHEQYF
TRBJ1-4	-	-	TRBV2	TGTGCCAGCAGTGAAGAGGTCTCGGGACTGATACTTTCAACTAATGAAAAACTGTTTTTT	CASSEEVSGLILSTNEKLFF
TRBJ2-7	-	-	TRBV28	TGTGCCAGCAGCCGCCCCCCCCAGATCTCCTACGAGCAGTACTTC	CASSRPPQISYEQYF
TRBJ1-3	-	TRBD1	TRBV19	TGTGCCAGTATACAGGGGCACTCTGGAAACACCATATATTTT	CASIQGHSGNTIYF